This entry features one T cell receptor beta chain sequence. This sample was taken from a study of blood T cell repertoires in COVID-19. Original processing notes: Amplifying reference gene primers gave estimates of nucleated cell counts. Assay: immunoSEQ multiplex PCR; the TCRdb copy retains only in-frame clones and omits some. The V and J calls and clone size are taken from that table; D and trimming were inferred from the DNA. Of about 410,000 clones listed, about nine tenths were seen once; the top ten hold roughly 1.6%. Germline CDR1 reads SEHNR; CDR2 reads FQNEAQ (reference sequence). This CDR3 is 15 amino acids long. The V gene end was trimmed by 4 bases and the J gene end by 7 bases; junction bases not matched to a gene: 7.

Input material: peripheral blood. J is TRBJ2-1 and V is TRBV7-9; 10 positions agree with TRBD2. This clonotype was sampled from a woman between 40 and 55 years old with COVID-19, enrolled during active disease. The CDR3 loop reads CASSSGLAETNEQFF. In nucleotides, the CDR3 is TGTGCCAGCAGCTCAGGACTAGCGGAGACTAATGAGCAGTTCTTC.